The sequence of this T cell receptor (beta chain) was determined in a study of shared clonotypes between healthy human individuals. This clone was picked up a small number of times. What it recognizes is unknown. Other DNA sequences within the sample encode an identical CDR3. Study findings and constraints: A reduction in generation probabilities was seen for non-shared clonotypes relative to those shared by all four donors. Donors were few, which limited the genetic and exposure-history diversity represented.

The germline V gene has CDR1 SGDLS and CDR2 YYNGEE. The ends were cut back, 0 bases at V and 2 bases at J, with 8 bases in the middle. The CDR3 spans 14 residues. Data came from immunoSEQ multiplex PCR; TCRdb stores just in-frame clones and leaves some out. This table has under 700,000 clones, approximately 95% appearing once. Naive CD8 cells comprised CD45RO-negative, CCR7-positively selected cells, excluding terminally differentiated effector memory CD45RA+ cells. J is TRBJ1-1 and V is TRBV9; D might be TRBD1 (5 bases). Sequenced sample: naive CD8+ T cells sorted from blood. This receptor was identified in a woman aged 30 to 39 in good health. CDR3 sequence (DNA): TGTGCCAGCAGCGTAGGGGGCGTAAACACTGAAGCTTTCTTT. Amino acid sequence: CASSVGGVNTEAFF.